Sequencing of this T cell receptor beta chain was carried out in a study of tumor-infiltrating lymphocytes in primary liver carcinoma. Whole-study findings and limits: Tumors had a significantly higher top-250-clone fraction than blood (p = 0.039). The study found tumor-adjacent and tumor-blood pairs overlapped less than tumor region pairs.

Of note for this clonotype: Its matching antigen is unknown. The CDR3 end shows no conserved phenylalanine or tryptophan, and so a read error is likely.

The study extracted blood RNA from unsorted whole blood and also extracted germline DNA. This CDR3 spans 13 amino acids. CDR1 and CDR2 from the germline V gene are SQVTM and ANQGSEA. V shed 8 bases and J shed 2 bases, with 16 bases lying between them. TCR beta cDNA came from about 500 ng total RNA, primed with a constant-region primer. Amplification in three nested multiplex PCR rounds with slightly modified ARM-PCR gave rise to TCR beta libraries. The opening two PCR rounds, around 9 cycles each, paired TRBV1-TRBV30 forward primers with a C-beta reverse primer. TCRdb re-analysed the multiplex PCR reads in MiXCR, keeping a single row per CDR3 protein. This sample yields about 300,000 distinct CDR3 sequences, of which 65% are seen a single time; approximately 9.4% belongs to the top ten.

Sequencing was carried out using peripheral blood. The V gene is TRBV29-1, the J gene TRBJ2-7, with D tentatively TRBD1 (6 bases). The sequence was obtained from a man aged 40-50 years with primary liver carcinoma and hepatitis B virus infection. This CDR3 is CSHTHRETYEQYL. As DNA, the CDR3 is TGCAGCCATACCCACAGGGAGACCTACGAGCAGTACTTA.